Below are 20 T cell receptor beta chains sequenced from a single sample in a study of blood T cell repertoires in COVID-19. Using immunoSEQ multiplex PCR, the repertoire was profiled, and TCRdb retains in-frame clones only, with some absent. The top ten hold about 1.4% of the sample, which has 400,000 or so clones, approximately 90% seen once. Sequencing was done on a sample of peripheral blood. The source of these receptors is a woman in her thirties or forties with COVID-19, enrolled during active disease.

This chain uses TRBV7-9 with TRBJ1-2, with 7 bases fitting TRBD1. After removal of 0 bases from V and 3 bases from J, the junction contained 7 bases not matched to a gene. The CDR3 spans 16 residues. Per germline, CDR1 SEHNR and CDR2 FQNEAQ (reference sequence). CDR3 sequence reads: CASSLAQGQIDYGYTF. The CDR3 DNA follows: TGTGCCAGCAGCTTAGCGCAGGGACAGATTGACTATGGCTACACCTTC.

This chain connects TRBV30 to TRBJ1-5; 7 bases line up with TRBD1. V shed 5 bases and J 3 bases; nucleotides not matched to a gene: 13. The CDR3 covers 16 residues. CDR1 and CDR2 from the germline V gene are GTSNPN and SVGIG (reference sequence). Here the CDR3 reads CAWDHSGTVYNQPQHF. CDR3 bases: TGTGCCTGGGACCACTCCGGGACAGTCTACAATCAGCCCCAGCATTTT.

The rearrangement uses TRBV5-1 and TRBJ2-7, with 7 bases that match TRBD1. The ends lost 0 bases at V and 2 bases at J; junction bases unmatched: 5. CDR1 and CDR2 (germline): SGHRS, YFSETQ. This CDR3 has 15 residues. The CDR3 reads CASSLAPGQTYEQYF. CDR3 nucleotides: TGCGCCAGCAGCTTGGCTCCGGGACAGACCTACGAGCAGTACTTC.

This sequence joins TRBV5-1 and TRBJ1-4; D gene unclear. Germline lookup yields CDR1 SGHRS and CDR2 YFSETQ. Trimming took 0 bases from V and 4 from J, leaving 10 bases between them. The CDR3 runs to 15 residues. DNA of the CDR3: TGCGCCAGCAGCTTGGGACACAGAGTTAATGAAAAACTGTTTTTT. Translated, it gives CASSLGHRVNEKLFF.

The chain links TRBV6-1 to TRBJ2-1; TRBD2 aligns across 14 bases. V was pared by 4 bases and J by 7 bases, with 6 bases of the junction left unmatched. CDR3 length: 16 amino acids. CDR1 MNHNS and CDR2 SASEGT come from the germline V gene. In DNA, the CDR3 is TGTGCCAGCAGTGCCCGACTAGCGGGGGGGCGGAATGAGCAGTTCTTC. Its protein is CASSARLAGGRNEQFF.

This clone was observed a handful of times. The identical CDR3 is also encoded by other nucleotide sequences in the sample. The chain links TRBV12-3 or TRBV12-4 to TRBJ1-2, with 9 bases lining up with TRBD1. Trimming at V came to 5 bases and at J to 7 bases, leaving 5 bases not matched to a gene. This CDR3 is 13 amino acids long. For the CDR3, the DNA is TGTGCCAGCAGTGGGACAGGGAGCGGTGGCTACACCTTC. It specifies CASSGTGSGGYTF.

This chain joins TRBV7-2 and TRBJ1-5; TRBD1 is a possible D gene (5 bases). The CDR3 extends over 17 amino acids. Germline V gene sequence: CDR1 SGHTA, CDR2 FQGNSA. V was shortened by 0 bases and J by 0 bases, with 12 bases between the two germline ends. CDR3 region: CASSLAGRQYSNQPQHF. In nucleotides, the CDR3 is TGTGCCAGCAGCTTAGCGGGAAGACAGTATAGCAATCAGCCCCAGCATTTT.

This sequence joins TRBV18 and TRBJ1-2, with 7 bases lining up with TRBD1. Germline CDR1 KGHSH, CDR2 LQKENI. The CDR3 sequence is 13 residues long. This chain's CDR3 is CATSPGGNYGYTF. The CDR3 region has the DNA TGTGCGACCTCCCCAGGGGGGAACTATGGCTACACCTTC.

Here the CDR3 reads CASSPGQGTGSSPLHF. CDR3 DNA sequence: TGTGCCAGCAGCCCTGGACAAGGTACGGGTAGCTCACCCCTCCACTTT. The genes are TRBV5-4 and TRBJ1-6; maybe TRBD1 (5 bases). CDR3 length: 16 amino acids. V lost 4 bases to trimming and J lost 10 bases, with 21 bases between them. The germline gives CDR1 SGHNT, CDR2 YYREEE (reference sequence).

This chain uses TRBV15 with TRBJ2-7; D is possibly TRBD1 (5 bases). The CDR3 extends over 13 amino acids. The V end lost 6 bases, the J end lost 0 bases, and 9 bases lay between the germline ends. Germline lookup yields CDR1 LNHNV and CDR2 YYDKDF (reference sequence). The CDR3 sequence is CATRGQASYEQYF. The CDR3 nucleotides are TGTGCCACCAGGGGGCAAGCCTCCTACGAGCAGTACTTC.

A few counts support this clone. In nucleotides, the CDR3 is TGCGCCAGCAGCGCATCACTAGCGGGAGAATACAATGAGCAGTTCTTC. Amino acids: CASSASLAGEYNEQFF. J is TRBJ2-1 and V is TRBV5-1, with 11 bases lining up with TRBD2. This CDR3 has 16 amino acids. V was pared by 4 bases and J by 4 bases, with 7 bases of the junction left unmatched. CDR1 SGHRS and CDR2 YFSETQ come from the germline V gene.

The chain carries TRBV3-1 (or the pseudogene TRBV3-2) and TRBJ2-7; 9 nucleotides line up with TRBD1. The CDR3 loop spans 16 amino acids. J was trimmed by 2 bases and V by 0 bases; bases with no gene match: 5. The germline gives CDR1 LGHDT, CDR2 YNNKEL (reference sequence). The CDR3 DNA reads as TGTGCCAGCAGCCAAGATATAAGGGACAGGGCCTACGAGCAGTACTTC. Its translation: CASSQDIRDRAYEQYF.

V gene TRBV14 combines with J gene TRBJ1-4; TRBD1 matches 8 bases. The V and J ends lost 3 bases and 7 bases, in that order; junction bases with no gene match: 7. The CDR3 has 15 residues. Germline V gene sequence: CDR1 SGHDN, CDR2 FVKESK. The CDR3: CASSQGQVAPEKLFF. For the CDR3, the DNA is TGTGCCAGCAGCCAGGGACAGGTTGCTCCTGAAAAACTGTTTTTT.

This clone has a single count. The gene calls are TRBV19 and TRBJ1-1, with D possibly TRBD1 on 6 matching bases. V was cut by 6 bases and J by 5 bases, with 13 bases left in between. CDR1 LNHDA and CDR2 SQIVND come from the germline V gene (reference sequence). The CDR3 covers 13 residues. Here the CDR3 reads CASRTGTRTEAFF. The CDR3, as DNA: TGTGCCAGTAGGACAGGTACTCGGACTGAAGCTTTCTTT.

The rearrangement links TRBV29-1 to TRBJ1-2, with TRBD1 identical over 9 bases. Germline-derived CDR1 and CDR2 are SQVTM and ANQGSEA. This CDR3 comprises 13 residues. V shed 6 bases and J 4 bases; nucleotides not matched to a gene: 6. CDR3 sequence: CSVWTGDTYGYTF. For the CDR3, the DNA is TGCAGCGTGTGGACAGGGGACACCTATGGCTACACCTTC.

V is TRBV30 and J is TRBJ1-1; D gene ambiguous. Per the germline V gene, CDR1 is GTSNPN and CDR2 is SVGIG (reference sequence). V was pared by 0 bases and J by 5 bases, with 13 bases between. This CDR3 is built from 14 residues. CDR3 in amino acids: CAWSVPGSRTEAFF. The CDR3 DNA reads TGTGCCTGGAGTGTACCGGGGAGTCGGACTGAAGCTTTCTTT.

The chain recombines TRBV6-1 with TRBJ1-5; D remains unclear. This CDR3 is 13 amino acids long. The germline gives CDR1 MNHNS, CDR2 SASEGT. Trimming left V 2 bases short and J 4 bases short, with 6 bases between. CDR3 region: CASSERRNQPQHF. In DNA form, the CDR3 reads TGTGCCAGCAGTGAAAGGAGAAATCAGCCCCAGCATTTT.

The chain joins TRBV9 to TRBJ2-6; 8 bases match TRBD1. The CDR3 has 18 residues. V was clipped by 2 bases and J by 0 bases; unmatched bases: 7. CDR1 and CDR2 from the germline V gene are SGDLS and YYNGEE. The CDR3 nucleotides read TGTGCCAGCAGCGTTCAGCAGGGGGCCTCCTCTGGGGCCAACGTCCTGACTTTC. It codes for CASSVQQGASSGANVLTF.

This chain uses TRBV9 with TRBJ2-1; D is ambiguous. The CDR3 is 12 amino acids. Germline V gene sequence: CDR1 SGDLS, CDR2 YYNGEE. Trimming removed 0 bases from V and 15 bases from J, with 13 bases in between. CDR3 in DNA: TGTGCCAGCAGCGTAGAAAGTAAGCAAGTGTTCTTC. It is translated as CASSVESKQVFF. Full variable domain (rest looked up from reference TRBV9 and TRBJ2-1): DSGVTQTPKHLITATGQRVTLRCSPRSGDLSVYWYQQSLDQGLQFLIQYYNGEERAKGNILERFSAQQFPDLHSELNLSSLELGDSALYFCASSVESKQVFFGPGTRLTVL.

The chain couples TRBV4-3 to TRBJ1-1; D uncertain. The CDR3 contains 13 residues. V gave up 1 base and J gave up 5 bases, with 8 bases separating them. Germline lookup yields CDR1 LGHNA and CDR2 YSLEER. The CDR3 loop reads CASSQGTRTEAFF. Written as DNA, the CDR3 is TGCGCCAGCAGCCAAGGAACCAGAACTGAAGCTTTCTTT.